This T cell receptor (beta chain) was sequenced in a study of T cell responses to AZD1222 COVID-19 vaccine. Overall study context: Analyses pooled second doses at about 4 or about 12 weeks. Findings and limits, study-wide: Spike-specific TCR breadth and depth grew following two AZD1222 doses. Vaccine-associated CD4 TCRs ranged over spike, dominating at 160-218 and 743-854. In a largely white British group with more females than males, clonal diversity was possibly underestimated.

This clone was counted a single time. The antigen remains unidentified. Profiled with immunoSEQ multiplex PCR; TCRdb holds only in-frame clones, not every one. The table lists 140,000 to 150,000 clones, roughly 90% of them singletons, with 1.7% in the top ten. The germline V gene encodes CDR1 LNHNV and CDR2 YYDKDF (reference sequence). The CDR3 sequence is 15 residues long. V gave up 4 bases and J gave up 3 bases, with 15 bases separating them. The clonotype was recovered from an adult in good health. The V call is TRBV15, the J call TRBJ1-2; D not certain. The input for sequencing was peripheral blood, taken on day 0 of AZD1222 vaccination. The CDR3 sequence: CATSKEQHSYYGYTF. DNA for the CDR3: TGTGCCACCAGCAAGGAGCAGCACTCCTACTATGGCTACACCTTC.